This T cell receptor (beta chain) stems from a study of vaccination and CD4 T cells after COVID-19. The treatment denotes: roughly 11-day PBMC culture with coronavirus spike peptide pools or control peptides (ViraFEST assay). ViraFEST enlarged antigen-specific T cell populations with peptide pools and afterwards sequenced TCRs. Cultures of PBMCs, a few million per well, were set up with 9 to 10 IU/ml IL-2 and 8 to 10 ug/ml peptide pools. V dropped 4 bases and J dropped 0; count of bases not matched to a gene: 4. In germline, CDR1 is LNHDA, CDR2 SQIVND (reference sequence). The CDR3 sequence is 15 residues long. The Oncomine TCR Beta short-read assay sequenced DNA from cultured CD4+ T cells. TCRdb redid the calling of the PCR reads with MiXCR, one entry per CDR3 protein. Found here are 13,000 or so distinct CDR3 sequences, under 55% of them singletons; the top ten hold roughly 14%. Comment on this clonotype: The antigen is undetermined.

Sequences were obtained from CD4+ T cells from blood, cultured in vitro. The V gene is TRBV19, the J gene TRBJ2-7; 9 bases align to TRBD1. The origin of this receptor is a human donor who had recovered from COVID-19. CDR3 coding DNA: TGTGCCAGTAGTAGAGGACAGGGGAGCTCCTACGAGCAGTACTTC. Translation gives CASSRGQGSSYEQYF.